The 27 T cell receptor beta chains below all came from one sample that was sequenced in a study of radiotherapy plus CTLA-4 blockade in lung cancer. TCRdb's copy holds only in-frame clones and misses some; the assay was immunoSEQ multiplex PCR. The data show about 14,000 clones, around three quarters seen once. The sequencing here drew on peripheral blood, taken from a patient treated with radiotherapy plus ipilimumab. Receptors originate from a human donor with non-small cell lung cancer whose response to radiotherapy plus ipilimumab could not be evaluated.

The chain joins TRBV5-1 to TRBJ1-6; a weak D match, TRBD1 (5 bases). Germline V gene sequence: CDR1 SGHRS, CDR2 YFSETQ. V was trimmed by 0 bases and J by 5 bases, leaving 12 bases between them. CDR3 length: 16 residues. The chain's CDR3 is CASSLDDSRNNSPLHF. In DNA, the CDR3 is TGCGCCAGCAGCTTGGATGACAGCCGGAATAATTCACCCCTCCACTTT.

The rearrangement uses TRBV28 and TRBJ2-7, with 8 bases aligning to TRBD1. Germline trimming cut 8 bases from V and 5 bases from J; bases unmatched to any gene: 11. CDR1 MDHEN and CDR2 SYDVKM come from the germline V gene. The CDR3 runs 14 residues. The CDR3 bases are TGTGCCAGCGGATCTGGACAGGGTGTCCACGAGCAGTACGTC. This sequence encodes CASGSGQGVHEQYV.

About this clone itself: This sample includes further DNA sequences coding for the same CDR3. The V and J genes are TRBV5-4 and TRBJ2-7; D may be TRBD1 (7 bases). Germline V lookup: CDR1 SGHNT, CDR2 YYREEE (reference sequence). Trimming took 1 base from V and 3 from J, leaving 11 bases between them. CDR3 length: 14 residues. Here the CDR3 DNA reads TGTGCCAGCAGCTTGCGCGGGACAGACTACGAGCAGTACTTC. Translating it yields CASSLRGTDYEQYF.

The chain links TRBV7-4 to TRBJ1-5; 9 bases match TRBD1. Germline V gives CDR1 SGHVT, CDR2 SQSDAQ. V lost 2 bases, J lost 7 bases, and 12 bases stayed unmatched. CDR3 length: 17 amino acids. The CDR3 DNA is TGTGCCAGCAGCTTAATTACTACAGGGGGCGCGAAACAGCCCCAGCATTTT. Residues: CASSLITTGGAKQPQHF.

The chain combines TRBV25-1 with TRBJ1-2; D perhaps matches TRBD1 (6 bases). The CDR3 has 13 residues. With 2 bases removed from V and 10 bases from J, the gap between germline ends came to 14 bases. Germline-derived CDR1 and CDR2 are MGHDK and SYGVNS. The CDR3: CASSEAWGQDYTF. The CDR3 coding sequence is TGTGCCAGCAGTGAAGCGTGGGGGCAGGACTACACCTTC.

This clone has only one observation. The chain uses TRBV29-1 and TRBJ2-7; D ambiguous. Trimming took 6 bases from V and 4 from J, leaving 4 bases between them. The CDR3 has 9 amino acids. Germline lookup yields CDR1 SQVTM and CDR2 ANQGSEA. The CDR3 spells CSVRYEQYV. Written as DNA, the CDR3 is TGCAGCGTCAGGTACGAGCAGTACGTC.

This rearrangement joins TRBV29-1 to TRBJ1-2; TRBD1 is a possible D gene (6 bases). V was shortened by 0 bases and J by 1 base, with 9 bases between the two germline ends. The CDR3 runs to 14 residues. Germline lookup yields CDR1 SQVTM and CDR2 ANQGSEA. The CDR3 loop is CSVEDPGHNYGYTF. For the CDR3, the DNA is TGCAGCGTTGAAGATCCGGGACATAACTATGGCTACACCTTC.

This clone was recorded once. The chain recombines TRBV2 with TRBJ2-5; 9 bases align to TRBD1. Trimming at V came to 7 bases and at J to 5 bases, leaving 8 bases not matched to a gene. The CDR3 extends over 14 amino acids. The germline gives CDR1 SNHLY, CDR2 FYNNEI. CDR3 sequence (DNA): TGTGCCAGCACTGAGGGGACAGGGAGGGAGACCCAGTACTTC. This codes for CASTEGTGRETQYF.

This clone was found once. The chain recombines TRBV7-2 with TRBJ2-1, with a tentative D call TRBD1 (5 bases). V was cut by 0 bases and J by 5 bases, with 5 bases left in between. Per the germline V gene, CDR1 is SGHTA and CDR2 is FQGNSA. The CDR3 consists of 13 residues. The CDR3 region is CASSLAGHNEQFF. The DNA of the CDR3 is TGTGCCAGCAGCTTAGCGGGGCACAATGAGCAGTTCTTC.

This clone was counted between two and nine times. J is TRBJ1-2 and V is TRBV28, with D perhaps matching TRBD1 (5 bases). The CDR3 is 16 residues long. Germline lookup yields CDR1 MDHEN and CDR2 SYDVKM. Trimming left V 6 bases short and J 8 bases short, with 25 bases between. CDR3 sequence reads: CASRSRYDLGGGGYTF. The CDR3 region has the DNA TGTGCCAGCAGGTCTCGATACGACCTGGGGGGTGGAGGCTACACCTTC.

CDR3 DNA sequence: TGTGCCAGCAGCCCTTCGGGGAATCAGCCCCAGCATTTT. It yields the protein CASSPSGNQPQHF. V usage is TRBV14 and J usage is TRBJ1-5; D remains unclear. V lost 4 bases and J 4 bases, leaving 8 bases between the germline ends. Germline CDR1 is SGHDN and CDR2 is FVKESK. The CDR3 covers 13 residues.

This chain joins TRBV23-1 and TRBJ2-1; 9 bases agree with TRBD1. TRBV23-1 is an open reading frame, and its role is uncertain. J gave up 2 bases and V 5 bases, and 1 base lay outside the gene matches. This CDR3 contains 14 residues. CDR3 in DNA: TGCGCCAGCAGTGGGACAGGGACCTACAATGAGCAGTTCTTC. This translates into CASSGTGTYNEQFF.

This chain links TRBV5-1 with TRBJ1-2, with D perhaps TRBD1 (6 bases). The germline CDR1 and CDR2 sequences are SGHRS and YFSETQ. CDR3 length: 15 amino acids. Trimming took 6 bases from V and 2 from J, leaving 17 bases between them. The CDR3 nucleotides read TGCGCCAGCACCTCTGGGATGGGGGCAAACTATGGCTACACCTTC. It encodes CASTSGMGANYGYTF.

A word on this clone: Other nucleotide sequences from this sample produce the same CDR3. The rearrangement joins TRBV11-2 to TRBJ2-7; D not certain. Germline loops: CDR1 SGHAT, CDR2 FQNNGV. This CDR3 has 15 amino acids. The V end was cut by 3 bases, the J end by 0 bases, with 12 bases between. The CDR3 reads CASSLSGGDSYEQYV. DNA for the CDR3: TGTGCCAGCAGCTTGTCGGGTGGAGACTCCTACGAGCAGTACGTC.

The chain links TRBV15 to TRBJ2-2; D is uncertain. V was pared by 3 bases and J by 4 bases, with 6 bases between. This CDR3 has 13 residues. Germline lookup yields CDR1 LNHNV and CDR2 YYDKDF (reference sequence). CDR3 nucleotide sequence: TGTGCCACCAGCAGGCAGTTCACCGGGGAGCTGTTTTTT. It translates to CATSRQFTGELFF.

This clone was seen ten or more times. This CDR3 is CASSLRGGSGNTIYF. The CDR3 nucleotides are TGTGCCAGCAGCTTGAGGGGGGGCTCTGGAAACACCATATATTTT. The chain joins TRBV5-4 to TRBJ1-3, with D possibly TRBD1 on 6 matching bases. The V end was cut by 1 base, the J end by 0 bases, with 8 bases between. The CDR3 covers 15 residues. Per germline, CDR1 SGHNT and CDR2 YYREEE (reference sequence). Using reference TRBV5-4 and TRBJ1-3 for the parts outside the CDR3, the full variable domain is ETGVTQSPTHLIKTRGQQVTLRCSSQSGHNTVSWYQQALGQGPQFIFQYYREEENGRGNFPPRFSGLQFPNYSSELNVNALELDDSALYLCASSLRGGSGNTIYFGEGSWLTVV.

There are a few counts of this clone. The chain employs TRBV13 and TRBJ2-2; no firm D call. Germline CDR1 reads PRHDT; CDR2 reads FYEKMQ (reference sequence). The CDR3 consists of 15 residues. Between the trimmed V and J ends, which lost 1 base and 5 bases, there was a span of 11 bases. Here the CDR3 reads CASSLAVKSTGELFF. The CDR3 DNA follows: TGTGCCAGCAGCTTAGCGGTTAAGTCTACCGGGGAGCTGTTTTTT.

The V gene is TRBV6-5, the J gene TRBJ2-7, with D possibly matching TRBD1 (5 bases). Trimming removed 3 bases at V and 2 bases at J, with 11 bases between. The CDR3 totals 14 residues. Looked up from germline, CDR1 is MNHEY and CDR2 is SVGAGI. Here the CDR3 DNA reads TGTGCCAGCAGTTATTCCCAGACAGCCTACGAGCAGTACTTC. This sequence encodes CASSYSQTAYEQYF.

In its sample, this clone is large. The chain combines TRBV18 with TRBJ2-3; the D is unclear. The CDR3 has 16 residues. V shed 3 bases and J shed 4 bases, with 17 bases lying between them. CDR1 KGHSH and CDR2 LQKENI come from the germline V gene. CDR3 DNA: TGTGCCAGCTCACCCCCCACAGCCTCTTCTTCAGATACGCAGTATTTT. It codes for CASSPPTASSSDTQYF.

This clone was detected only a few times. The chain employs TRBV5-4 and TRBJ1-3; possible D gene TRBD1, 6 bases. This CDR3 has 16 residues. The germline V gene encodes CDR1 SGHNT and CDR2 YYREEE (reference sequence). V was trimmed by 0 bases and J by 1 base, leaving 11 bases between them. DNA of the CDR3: TGTGCCAGCAGCTTGGGGGGGCGCATTTCTGGAAACACCATATATTTT. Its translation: CASSLGGRISGNTIYF.

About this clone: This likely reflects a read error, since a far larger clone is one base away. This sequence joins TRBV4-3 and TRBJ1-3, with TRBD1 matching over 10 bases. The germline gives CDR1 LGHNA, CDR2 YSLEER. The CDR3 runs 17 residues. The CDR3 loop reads CASSQRTGGRAGNSIYF. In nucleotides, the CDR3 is TGCGCCAGCAGCCAAAGGACAGGGGGTAGAGCTGGAAACTCCATATATTTT.

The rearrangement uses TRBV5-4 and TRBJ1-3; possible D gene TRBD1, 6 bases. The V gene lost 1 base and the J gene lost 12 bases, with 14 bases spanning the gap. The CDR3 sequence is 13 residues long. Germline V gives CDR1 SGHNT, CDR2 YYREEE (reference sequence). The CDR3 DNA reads TGTGCCAGCAGCTTGAACAGGGACAATAACATATATTTT. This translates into CASSLNRDNNIYF.

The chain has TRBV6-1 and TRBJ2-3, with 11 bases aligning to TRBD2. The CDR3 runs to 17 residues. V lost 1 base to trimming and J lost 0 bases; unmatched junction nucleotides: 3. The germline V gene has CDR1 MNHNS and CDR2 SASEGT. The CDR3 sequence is CASSEGWTSGSTDTQYF. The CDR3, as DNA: TGTGCCAGCAGTGAAGGTTGGACTAGCGGGAGCACAGATACGCAGTATTTT.

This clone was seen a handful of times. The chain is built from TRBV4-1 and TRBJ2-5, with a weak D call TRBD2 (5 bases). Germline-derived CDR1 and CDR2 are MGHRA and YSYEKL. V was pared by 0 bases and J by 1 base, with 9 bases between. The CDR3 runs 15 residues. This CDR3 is CASSQDGEPQETQYF. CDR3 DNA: TGCGCCAGCAGCCAAGATGGGGAGCCCCAAGAGACCCAGTACTTC.

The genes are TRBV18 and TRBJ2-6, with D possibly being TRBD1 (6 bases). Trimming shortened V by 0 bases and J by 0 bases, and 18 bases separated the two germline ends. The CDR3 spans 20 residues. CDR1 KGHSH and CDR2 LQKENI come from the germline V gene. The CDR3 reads CASSPPPRDTTFSGANVLTF. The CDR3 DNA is TGTGCCAGCTCACCACCTCCCCGGGACACCACCTTCTCTGGGGCCAACGTCCTGACTTTC. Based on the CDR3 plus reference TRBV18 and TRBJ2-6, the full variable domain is NAGVMQNPRHLVRRRGQEARLRCSPMKGHSHVYWYRQLPEEGLKFMVYLQKENIIDESGMPKERFSAEFPKEGPSILRIQQVVRGDSAAYFCASSPPPRDTTFSGANVLTFGAGSRLTVL.

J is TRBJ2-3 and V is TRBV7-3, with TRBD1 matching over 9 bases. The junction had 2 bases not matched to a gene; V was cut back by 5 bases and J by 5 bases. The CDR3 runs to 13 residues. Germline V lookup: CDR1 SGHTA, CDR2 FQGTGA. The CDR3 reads CASSRDREDTQYF. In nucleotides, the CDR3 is TGTGCCAGCAGCCGGGACAGGGAAGATACGCAGTATTTT.

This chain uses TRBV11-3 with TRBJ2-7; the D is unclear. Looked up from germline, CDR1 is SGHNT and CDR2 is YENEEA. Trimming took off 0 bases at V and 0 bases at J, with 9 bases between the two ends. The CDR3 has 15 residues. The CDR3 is CASSLDYWSSYEQYV. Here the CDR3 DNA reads TGTGCCAGCAGCTTAGATTACTGGAGCTCCTACGAGCAGTACGTC.